These 6 T cell receptor beta chains came from one sample sequenced in a study of T-cell memory formation after mild COVID-19. TCRdb fed the 5' RACE reads into MiXCR, producing one record per CDR3 protein. The sample includes 110,000 or so distinct CDR3 sequences, about a fifth of them seen just once. Input material: PBMCs or a T cell subset sorted from them (not recorded which). Receptor source: a man younger than 35 who had mild COVID-19 (a few samples of this study predate the infection). Cell type and time point are not known.

The rearrangement uses TRBV4-1 and TRBJ2-1; 9 bases are a match to TRBD2. The V and J ends lost 4 bases and 4 bases, in that order; junction bases with no gene match: 8. The CDR3 contains 16 residues. Germline values: CDR1 MGHRA, CDR2 YSYEKL. The CDR3 DNA follows: TGCGCCAGCAGCCCCCGGGGTAGCGGGGGATACAATGAGCAGTTCTTC. Translation: CASSPRGSGGYNEQFF.

V gene TRBV20-1 combines with J gene TRBJ2-3; unclear D gene. Trimming took 1 base from V and 0 from J, leaving 8 bases between them. CDR1 is DFQATT, CDR2 SNEGSKA, per germline (reference sequence). The CDR3 is 14 residues long. In DNA, the CDR3 is TGCAGTGCTAGAGTCGGGTTTAGCACAGATACGCAGTATTTT. This sequence encodes CSARVGFSTDTQYF.

V is TRBV12-3 or TRBV12-4 and J is TRBJ1-5, with 7 bases lining up with TRBD1. The CDR3 consists of 16 residues. V lost 7 bases, J lost 4 bases, and 13 bases stayed unmatched. The DNA of the CDR3 is TGTGCCAGCACCACCTCAGACAGGGACCCTAATCAGCCCCAGCATTTT. Protein: CASTTSDRDPNQPQHF.

This sequence joins TRBV6-6 and TRBJ2-7, with a tentative D call TRBD2 (5 bases). Per the germline V gene, CDR1 is MNHNY and CDR2 is SVGAGI (reference sequence). V dropped 2 bases and J dropped 0 bases, with 11 bases sitting between them. The CDR3 is made up of 15 amino acids. This chain's CDR3 is CASSYAAALSYEQYF. CDR3 nucleotide sequence: TGTGCCAGCAGTTACGCAGCGGCCCTCTCCTACGAGCAGTACTTC.

This clonotype was recorded a few times. The V and J genes are TRBV4-1 and TRBJ2-2, with D possibly matching TRBD1 (5 bases). Germline CDR1 is MGHRA and CDR2 is YSYEKL. V lost 1 base and J lost 4, with 13 bases in between. There are 16 residues in the CDR3. The CDR3 sequence: CASSQGWGFGTGELFF. CDR3 coding DNA: TGCGCCAGCAGCCAAGGTTGGGGCTTCGGCACCGGGGAGCTGTTTTTT.

A note on this clonotype: At one of its ends the junction is not consistent with the germline gene, which may arise from a read error. CDR3 sequence reads: CASSRGANTEAFF. CDR3 nucleotides: TGTGCTAGCAGCCGTGGGGCGAACACTGAAGCTTTCTTT. V and J are TRBV7-7 and TRBJ1-1, with D perhaps matching TRBD1 (5 bases). This CDR3 region has 13 residues. Per germline, CDR1 SSHAT and CDR2 FNYEAQ (reference sequence).